The 5 T cell receptor beta chains below all came from one sample that was sequenced in a study of T cell repertoires in cytomegalovirus infection. TCRdb used MiXCR to reprocess the reads, holding one entry per CDR3 protein. Of under 200,000 distinct CDR3 sequences listed, roughly 21% are singletons. Antigens of these TCRs are unknown. The sequencing used CD8+ T cells from cultured PBMCs, collected from culture after CMV antigen stimulation. All receptors come from a human donor in good health (CMV status not recorded). Some clones in this sample may be carry-over from other donors' samples.

A few counts support this clonotype. The chain links TRBV7-9 to TRBJ1-1; a weak D match, TRBD1 (6 bases). V lost 7 bases and J 0 bases, leaving 18 bases between the germline ends. Germline V CDR1 and CDR2: SEHNR, FQNEAQ (reference sequence). The CDR3 extends over 16 amino acids. The CDR3 reads CASTKGVARVNTEAFF. For the CDR3, the DNA is TGTGCCAGCACCAAGGGGGTTGCGCGGGTGAACACTGAAGCTTTCTTT.

This clonotype was counted between two and nine times. The V call is TRBV4-1, the J call TRBJ1-6; no reliable D call. The ends were cut back, 0 bases at V and 0 bases at J, with 9 bases in the middle. Germline CDR1 and CDR2: MGHRA and YSYEKL. There are 17 residues in the CDR3. For the CDR3, the DNA is TGCGCCAGCAGCCAAGAGTCTGTAATCTCCTATAATTCACCCCTCCACTTT. This translates into CASSQESVISYNSPLHF.

In regard to this clonotype: The junction does not match germline at one end; this may be a read error. The J gene is TRBJ2-4, the V gene TRBV7-1; D is ambiguous. TRBV7-1 is assigned to the ORF class and has an uncertain function. The CDR3 length is 14 residues. The CDR3 bases are TGTGCCAGCAGCCCAGCCTTGGGGAAAAACATTCAGTACTTC. It encodes CASSPALGKNIQYF.

The chain is built from TRBV7-2 and TRBJ2-7; possibly TRBD1 or TRBD2 for D (6 bases each). Trimming pared 5 bases from V and 8 bases from J, leaving 22 bases between. The CDR3 has 15 residues. Germline V gives CDR1 SGHTA, CDR2 FQGNSA. The CDR3 DNA is TGTGCCAGCAGCGACGGGGGCCCGTCCCTAAGCAAGCAGTACTTC. Translated: CASSDGGPSLSKQYF.

The V and J genes are TRBV27 and TRBJ2-3; D unresolved. V was cut by 4 bases and J by 4 bases, with 9 bases left in between. The CDR3 contains 13 residues. Germline CDR1 reads MNHEY; CDR2 reads SMNVEV (reference sequence). This CDR3 reads CASSSRPPDTQYF. DNA for the CDR3: TGTGCCAGCAGTTCAAGACCGCCAGATACGCAGTATTTT.